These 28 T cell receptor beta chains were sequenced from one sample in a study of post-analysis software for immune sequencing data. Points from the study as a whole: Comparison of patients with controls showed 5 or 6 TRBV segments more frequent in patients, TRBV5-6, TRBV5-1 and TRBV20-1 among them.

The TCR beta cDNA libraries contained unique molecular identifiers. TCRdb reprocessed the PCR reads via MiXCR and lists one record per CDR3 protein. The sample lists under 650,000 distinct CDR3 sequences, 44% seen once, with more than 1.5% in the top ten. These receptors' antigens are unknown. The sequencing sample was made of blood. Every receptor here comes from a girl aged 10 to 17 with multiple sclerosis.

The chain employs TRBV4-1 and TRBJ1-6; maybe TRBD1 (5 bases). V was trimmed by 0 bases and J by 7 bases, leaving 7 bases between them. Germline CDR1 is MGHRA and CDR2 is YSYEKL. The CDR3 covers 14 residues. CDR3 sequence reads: CASSQEGGNSPLHF. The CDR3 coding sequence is TGCGCCAGCAGCCAAGAGGGGGGGAATTCACCCCTCCACTTT.

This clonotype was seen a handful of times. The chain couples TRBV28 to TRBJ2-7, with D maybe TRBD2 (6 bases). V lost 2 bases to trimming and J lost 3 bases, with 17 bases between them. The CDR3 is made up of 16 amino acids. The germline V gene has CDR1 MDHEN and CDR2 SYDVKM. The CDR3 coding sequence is TGTGCCAGCAGTTTAGTCGGGGGAATGGTGGACTACGAGCAGTACTTC. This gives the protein CASSLVGGMVDYEQYF.

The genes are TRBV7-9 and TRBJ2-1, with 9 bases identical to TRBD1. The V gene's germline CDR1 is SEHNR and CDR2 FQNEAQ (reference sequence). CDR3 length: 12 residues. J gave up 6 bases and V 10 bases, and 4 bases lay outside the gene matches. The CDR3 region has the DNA TGTGCCATCCCGACAGGGGGCAATGAGCAGTTCTTC. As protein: CAIPTGGNEQFF.

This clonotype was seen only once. CDR3 nucleotide sequence: TGTGCCAGCAGCCAAGATCTGTCAGGGGGCTCGAATGAGCAGTTCTTC. The encoded protein is CASSQDLSGGSNEQFF. The chain employs TRBV14 and TRBJ2-1; TRBD1 agrees at 8 bases. Losses at the gene ends were 0 bases for V and 7 bases for J; bases not matched to a gene: 8. The CDR3 covers 16 residues. From germline, CDR1 is SGHDN and CDR2 FVKESK.

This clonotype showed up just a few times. The CDR3 sequence: CAISESSGTDTQYF. CDR3 sequence (DNA): TGTGCCATCAGTGAGTCCTCGGGAACAGATACGCAGTATTTT. V is TRBV10-3 and J is TRBJ2-3, with D possibly being TRBD2 (5 bases). V was cut by 0 bases and J by 3 bases, with 7 bases left in between. Germline CDR1 reads ENHRY; CDR2 reads SYGVKD. This CDR3 region has 14 residues.

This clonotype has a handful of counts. The CDR3 sequence: CATSPERSYEQYF. The CDR3 region has the DNA TGTGCCACCAGTCCGGAACGGTCCTACGAGCAGTACTTC. The gene calls are TRBV24-1 and TRBJ2-7; no firm D call. The CDR3 has 13 residues. Trimming cost V 6 bases and J 1 base, with 9 bases left between them. The germline V gene encodes CDR1 KGHDR and CDR2 SFDVKD.

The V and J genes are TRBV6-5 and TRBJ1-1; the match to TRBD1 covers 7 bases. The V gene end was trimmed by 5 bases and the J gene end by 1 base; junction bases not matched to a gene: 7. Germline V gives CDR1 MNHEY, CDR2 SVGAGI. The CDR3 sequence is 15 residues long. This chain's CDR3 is CASSPRTGRNTEAFF. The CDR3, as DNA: TGTGCCAGCAGTCCGCGGACAGGACGGAACACTGAAGCTTTCTTT.

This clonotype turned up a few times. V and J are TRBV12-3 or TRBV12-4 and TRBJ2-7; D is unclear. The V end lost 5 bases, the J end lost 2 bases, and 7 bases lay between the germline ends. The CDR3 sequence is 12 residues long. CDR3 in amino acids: CASSPQTYEQYF. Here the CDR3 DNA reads TGTGCCAGCAGTCCCCAAACCTACGAGCAGTACTTC.

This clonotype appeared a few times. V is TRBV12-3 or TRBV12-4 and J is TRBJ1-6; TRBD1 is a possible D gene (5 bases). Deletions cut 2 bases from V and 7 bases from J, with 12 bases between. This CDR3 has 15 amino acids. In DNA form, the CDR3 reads TGTGCCAGCAGTTTAACGGCAGGGCAGAATTCACCCCTCCACTTT. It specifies CASSLTAGQNSPLHF.

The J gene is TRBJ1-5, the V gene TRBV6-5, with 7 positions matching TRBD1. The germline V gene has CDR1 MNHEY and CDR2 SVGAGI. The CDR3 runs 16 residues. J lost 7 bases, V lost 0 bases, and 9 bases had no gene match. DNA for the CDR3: TGTGCCAGCAGTTACTCGAACCCAGGGGGATTCCAGCCCCAGCATTTT. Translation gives CASSYSNPGGFQPQHF.

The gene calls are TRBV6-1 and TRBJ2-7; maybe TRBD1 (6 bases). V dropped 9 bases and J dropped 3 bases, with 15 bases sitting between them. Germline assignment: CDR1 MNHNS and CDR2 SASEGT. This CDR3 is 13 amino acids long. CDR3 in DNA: TGTGCCAGTGGACTGACAGGATTCTACGAGCAGTACTTC. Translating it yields CASGLTGFYEQYF.

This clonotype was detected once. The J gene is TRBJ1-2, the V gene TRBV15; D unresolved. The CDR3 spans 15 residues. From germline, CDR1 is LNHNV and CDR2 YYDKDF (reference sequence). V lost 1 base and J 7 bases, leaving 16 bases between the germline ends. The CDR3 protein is CATSRVGFGAGGYTF. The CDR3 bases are TGTGCCACCAGCAGAGTGGGGTTTGGCGCCGGTGGCTACACCTTC.

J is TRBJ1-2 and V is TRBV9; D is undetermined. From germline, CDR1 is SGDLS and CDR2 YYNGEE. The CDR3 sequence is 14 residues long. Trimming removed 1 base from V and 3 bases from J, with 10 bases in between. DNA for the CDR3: TGTGCCAGCAGCGTAAGTCACGGGGACTATGGCTACACCTTC. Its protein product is CASSVSHGDYGYTF.

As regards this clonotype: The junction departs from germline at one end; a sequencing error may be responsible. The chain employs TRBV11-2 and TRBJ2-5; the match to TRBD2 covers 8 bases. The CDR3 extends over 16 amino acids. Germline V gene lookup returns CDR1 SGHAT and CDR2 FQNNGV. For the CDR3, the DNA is TGTGCCGGCAGCTTAAGTCCTAGCGGGTACCAAGAGACCCAGTACTTC. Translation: CAGSLSPSGYQETQYF.

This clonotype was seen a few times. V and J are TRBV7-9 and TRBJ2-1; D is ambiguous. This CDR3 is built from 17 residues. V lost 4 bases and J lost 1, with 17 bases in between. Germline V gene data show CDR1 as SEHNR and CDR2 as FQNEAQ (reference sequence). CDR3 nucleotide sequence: TGTGCCAGCAGCTCCTACCGGCGTTTTAGGTCCTACAATGAGCAGTTCTTC. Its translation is CASSSYRRFRSYNEQFF. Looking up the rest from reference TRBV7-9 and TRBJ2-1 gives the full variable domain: DTGVSQNPRHKITKRGQNVTFRCDPISEHNRLYWYRQTLGQGPEFLTYFQNEAQLEKSRLLSDRFSAERPKGSFSTLEIQRTEQGDSAMYLCASSSYRRFRSYNEQFFGPGTRLTVL.

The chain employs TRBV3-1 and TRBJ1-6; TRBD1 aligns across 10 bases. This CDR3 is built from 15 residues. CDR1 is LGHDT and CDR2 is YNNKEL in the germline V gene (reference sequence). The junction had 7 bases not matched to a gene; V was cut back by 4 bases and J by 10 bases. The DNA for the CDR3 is TGTGCCAGCAGCCGCCGACAGGGGGCAGGGTCACCCCTCCACTTT. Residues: CASSRRQGAGSPLHF.

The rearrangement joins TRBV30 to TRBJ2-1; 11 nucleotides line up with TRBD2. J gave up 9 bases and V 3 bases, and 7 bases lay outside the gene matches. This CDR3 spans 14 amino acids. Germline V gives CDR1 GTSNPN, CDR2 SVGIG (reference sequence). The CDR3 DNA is TGTGCCTGGAGACTAGCGGGGGCAGGGGGTGAGCAGTTCTTC. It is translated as CAWRLAGAGGEQFF.

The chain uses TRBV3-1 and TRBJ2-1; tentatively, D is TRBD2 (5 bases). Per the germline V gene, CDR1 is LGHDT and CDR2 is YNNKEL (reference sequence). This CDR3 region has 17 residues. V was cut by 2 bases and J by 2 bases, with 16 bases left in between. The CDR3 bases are TGTGCCAGCAGCCAAATGGGTTATGAGCGGACCTACAATGAGCAGTTCTTC. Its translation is CASSQMGYERTYNEQFF.

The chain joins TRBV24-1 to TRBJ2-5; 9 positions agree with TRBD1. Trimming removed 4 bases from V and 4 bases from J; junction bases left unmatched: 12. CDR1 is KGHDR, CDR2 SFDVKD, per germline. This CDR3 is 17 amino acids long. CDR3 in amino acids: CATSDRLNTGGPETQYF. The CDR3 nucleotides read TGTGCCACCAGTGACCGCCTCAATACAGGGGGCCCAGAGACCCAGTACTTC.

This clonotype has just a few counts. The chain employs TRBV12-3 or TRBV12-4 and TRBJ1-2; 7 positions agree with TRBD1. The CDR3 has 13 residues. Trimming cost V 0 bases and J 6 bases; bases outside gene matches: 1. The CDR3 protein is CASSLATGDGYTF. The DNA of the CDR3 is TGTGCCAGCAGTTTAGCCACAGGGGATGGCTACACCTTC.

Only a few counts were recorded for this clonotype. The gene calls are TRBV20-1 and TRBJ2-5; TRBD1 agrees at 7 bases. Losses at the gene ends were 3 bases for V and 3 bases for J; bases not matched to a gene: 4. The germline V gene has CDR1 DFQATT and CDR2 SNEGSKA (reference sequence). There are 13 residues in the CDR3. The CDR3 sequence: CSASTDREETQYF. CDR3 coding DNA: TGCAGTGCTAGTACTGACAGGGAAGAGACCCAGTACTTC.

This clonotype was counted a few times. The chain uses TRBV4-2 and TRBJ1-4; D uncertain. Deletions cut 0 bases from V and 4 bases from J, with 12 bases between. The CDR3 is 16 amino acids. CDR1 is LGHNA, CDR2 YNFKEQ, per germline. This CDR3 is CASSQEGSTVNEKLFF. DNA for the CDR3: TGTGCCAGCAGCCAAGAGGGAAGCACAGTTAATGAAAAACTGTTTTTT.

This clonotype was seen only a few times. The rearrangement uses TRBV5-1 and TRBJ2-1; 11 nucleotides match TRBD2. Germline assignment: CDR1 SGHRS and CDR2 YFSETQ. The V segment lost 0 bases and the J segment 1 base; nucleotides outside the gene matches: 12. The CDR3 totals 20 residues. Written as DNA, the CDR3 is TGCGCCAGCAGCTTGGCCCTAGCGGGAGGTTCAACGCAATCCTACAATGAGCAGTTCTTC. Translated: CASSLALAGGSTQSYNEQFF.

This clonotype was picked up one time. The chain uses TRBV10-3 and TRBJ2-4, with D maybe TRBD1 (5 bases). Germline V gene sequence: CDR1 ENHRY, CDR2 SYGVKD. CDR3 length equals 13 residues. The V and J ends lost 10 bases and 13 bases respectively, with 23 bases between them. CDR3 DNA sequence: TGTGCCACCCAGACAGAGTTCTACAATAAGCAGTACTTC. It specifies CATQTEFYNKQYF.

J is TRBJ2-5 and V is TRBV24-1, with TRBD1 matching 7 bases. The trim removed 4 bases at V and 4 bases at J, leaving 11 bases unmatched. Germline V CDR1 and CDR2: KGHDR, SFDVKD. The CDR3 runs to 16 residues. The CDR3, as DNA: TGTGCCACCAGTGACCCAGGGACAGCGACGGGAGAGACCCAGTACTTC. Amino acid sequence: CATSDPGTATGETQYF.

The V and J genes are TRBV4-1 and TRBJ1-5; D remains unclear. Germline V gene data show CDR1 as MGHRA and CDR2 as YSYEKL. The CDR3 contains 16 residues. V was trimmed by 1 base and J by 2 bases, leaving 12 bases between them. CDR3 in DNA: TGCGCCAGCAGCCAAGGGCTAAGACTAGGCAATCAGCCCCAGCATTTT. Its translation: CASSQGLRLGNQPQHF.

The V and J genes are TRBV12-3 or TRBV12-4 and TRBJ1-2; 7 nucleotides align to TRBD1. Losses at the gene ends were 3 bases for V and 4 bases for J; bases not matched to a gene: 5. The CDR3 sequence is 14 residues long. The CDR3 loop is CASSLGTDVYGYTF. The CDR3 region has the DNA TGTGCCAGCAGTTTGGGGACAGACGTCTATGGCTACACCTTC.

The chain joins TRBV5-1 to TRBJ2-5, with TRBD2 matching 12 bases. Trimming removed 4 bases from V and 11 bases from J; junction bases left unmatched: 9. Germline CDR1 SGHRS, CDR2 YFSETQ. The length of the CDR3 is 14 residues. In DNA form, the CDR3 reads TGCGCCAGCAGCCCATCTCCTAGCGGGAGGGAGCAGTACTTC. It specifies CASSPSPSGREQYF.